These 32 T cell receptor beta chains originate from one sample sequenced in a study of blood T cells in healthy people across ages. The second PCR ran roughly 7 to 12 cycles with a sample-barcoded 5' primer and J-beta primers. TCRdb redid the calling of the 5' RACE reads with MiXCR, one entry per CDR3 protein. The sample includes around 820,000 distinct CDR3 sequences, roughly 25% of them seen just once. These data were also reused for a study on T cells of mothers and their children.

Sequencing was performed on blood. The origin of the receptors is a boy younger than 18 in good health.

This clonotype came up a few times. The CDR3 coding sequence is TGTGCCAGCAGAAGACTAGTGGGAGATACGCAGTATTTT. Translation: CASRRLVGDTQYF. The rearrangement links TRBV6-5 to TRBJ2-3; possibly TRBD2 for D (6 bases). Germline assignment: CDR1 MNHEY and CDR2 SVGAGI. V lost 6 bases and J lost 5, with 12 bases in between. The CDR3 loop spans 13 amino acids.

V and J are TRBV30 and TRBJ2-7, with unresolved D. The CDR3 is 13 amino acids. With 3 bases removed from V and 3 bases from J, the gap between germline ends came to 12 bases. Germline V gene sequence: CDR1 GTSNPN, CDR2 SVGIG (reference sequence). The CDR3 spells CAWSPGRFYEQYF. The CDR3 DNA is TGTGCCTGGAGCCCAGGCAGATTCTACGAGCAGTACTTC.

The chain employs TRBV7-3 and TRBJ2-5; the match to TRBD2 covers 7 bases. V lost 6 bases to trimming and J lost 1 base; unmatched junction nucleotides: 2. Per the germline V gene, CDR1 is SGHTA and CDR2 is FQGTGA. The CDR3 consists of 13 residues. The CDR3 DNA sequence: TGTGCCAGCAGACCTAGCGGCCAAGAGACCCAGTACTTC. Residues: CASRPSGQETQYF.

The sample holds a few counts of this clonotype. The chain recombines TRBV4-3 with TRBJ2-4; D tentatively fits TRBD1 or TRBD2 (6 bases each). The CDR3 contains 15 residues. Between the trimmed V and J ends, which lost 1 base and 8 bases, there was a span of 15 bases. Germline CDR1 is LGHNA and CDR2 is YSLEER. The CDR3 spells CASSQVYGGGDIQYF. CDR3 DNA sequence: TGCGCCAGCAGCCAAGTCTACGGGGGCGGGGACATTCAGTACTTC.

Worth noting for this clonotype: One end of the junction is discordant with germline, which a read error may explain. The chain uses TRBV30 and TRBJ2-1; TRBD2 matches 10 bases. The CDR3 sequence is 15 residues long. Germline V gene sequence: CDR1 GTSNPN, CDR2 SVGIG (reference sequence). The CDR3 here is CAWSTGAGGLNEQFF. The CDR3 coding sequence is TGTGCCTGGAGCACGGGAGCGGGGGGGCTCAATGAACAGTTCTTC.

This clonotype has a handful of counts. J is TRBJ2-1 and V is TRBV12-3 or TRBV12-4, with 11 bases matching TRBD2. V was pared by 9 bases and J by 6 bases, with 4 bases of the junction left unmatched. The CDR3 is 13 amino acids. This CDR3 is CASTSGSPNEQFF. CDR3 coding DNA: TGTGCCAGTACTAGCGGGAGTCCCAATGAGCAGTTCTTC.

This clonotype was seen a few times. One end of the junction fails to match germline, which may point to a read error. The chain links TRBV5-1 to TRBJ1-2; no reliable D call. Germline CDR1 and CDR2: SGHRS and YFSETQ. The CDR3 totals 12 residues. CDR3 nucleotide sequence: TGCGTCAGCAGCTTGTCTAACTATGGCTACACCTTC. Translation: CVSSLSNYGYTF.

This clonotype was detected ten times or more. J is TRBJ2-3 and V is TRBV27, with D unclear. Germline loops: CDR1 MNHEY, CDR2 SMNVEV (reference sequence). The ends were cut back, 5 bases at V and 1 base at J, with 4 bases in the middle. The CDR3 consists of 12 residues. CDR3 sequence: CASSERTDTQYF. In DNA, the CDR3 is TGTGCCAGCAGTGAACGCACAGATACGCAGTATTTT.

The V and J genes are TRBV6-1 and TRBJ2-7; 10 bases match TRBD1. Germline values: CDR1 MNHNS, CDR2 SASEGT. J gave up 4 bases and V 4 bases, and 7 bases lay outside the gene matches. The CDR3 runs to 15 residues. CDR3 in DNA: TGTGCCAGCAGTGCCCTCCGGGACAGGGGATACGAGCAGTACTTC. It yields the protein CASSALRDRGYEQYF.

The J gene is TRBJ2-7, the V gene TRBV6-5; possibly TRBD1 or TRBD2 for D (5 bases each). The CDR3 length is 14 residues. CDR1 is MNHEY and CDR2 is SVGAGI in the germline V gene. V shed 5 bases and J shed 3 bases, with 14 bases lying between them. CDR3 DNA: TGTGCCAGCAGTCTTTCCGGGGCCGACTACGAGCAGTACTTC. Translation: CASSLSGADYEQYF.

This clonotype was observed a few times. CDR3 coding DNA: TGCAGTGCTAGAGTATGGACTGGAAGCTCCTACAATGAGCAGTTCTTC. This encodes CSARVWTGSSYNEQFF. The chain uses TRBV20-1 and TRBJ2-1, with D maybe TRBD2 (5 bases). From germline, CDR1 is DFQATT and CDR2 SNEGSKA (reference sequence). This CDR3 has 16 residues. Between the trimmed V and J ends, which lost 1 base and 0 bases, there was a span of 13 bases.

The chain recombines TRBV6-5 with TRBJ2-7; D gene ambiguous. Germline V gene lookup returns CDR1 MNHEY and CDR2 SVGAGI. This CDR3 is built from 13 residues. V gave up 10 bases and J gave up 0 bases, with 13 bases separating them. The CDR3 spells CATGRASSYEQYF. The CDR3 DNA is TGTGCCACCGGAAGGGCTAGCTCCTACGAGCAGTACTTC.

This clonotype has only a few counts. V is TRBV5-4 and J is TRBJ2-1, with 8 positions matching TRBD1. V trimming: 2 bases; J trimming: 4 bases; junction bases outside the gene matches: 5. Germline CDR1 and CDR2: SGHNT and YYREEE (reference sequence). CDR3 length: 15 residues. The CDR3 loop is CASSFPGQVYNEQFF. The CDR3, as DNA: TGTGCCAGCAGCTTTCCGGGACAGGTATACAATGAGCAGTTCTTC.

V gene TRBV20-1 combines with J gene TRBJ2-3; D is uncertain. The CDR3 length is 15 residues. Trimming removed 2 bases at V and 2 bases at J, with 14 bases between. The V gene's germline CDR1 is DFQATT and CDR2 SNEGSKA (reference sequence). The CDR3 DNA reads as TGCAGTGCTAGACCCCTGGCTGGTCCCACAGATACGCAGTATTTT. As protein: CSARPLAGPTDTQYF.

This chain connects TRBV6-1 to TRBJ2-6; D not resolved. Per germline, CDR1 MNHNS and CDR2 SASEGT. The CDR3 consists of 16 residues. V was trimmed by 3 bases and J by 2 bases, leaving 11 bases between them. DNA of the CDR3: TGTGCCAGCAGTGATGAGGACGGAACTGGGGCCAACGTCCTGACTTTC. This translates into CASSDEDGTGANVLTF.

The chain carries TRBV7-9 and TRBJ2-7; D is undetermined. V dropped 4 bases and J dropped 3 bases, with 16 bases sitting between them. The CDR3 runs 15 residues. Per the germline V gene, CDR1 is SEHNR and CDR2 is FQNEAQ (reference sequence). The chain's CDR3 is CASSSLEVSSYEQYF. The CDR3 coding sequence is TGTGCCAGCAGCTCATTAGAAGTTTCGAGCTACGAGCAGTACTTC.

The CDR3 bases are TGTGCCAGCAGCGTGGATTGGCGTTCTTCCGAGCAGTACTTC. It specifies CASSVDWRSSEQYF. The rearrangement links TRBV9 to TRBJ2-7; D is unresolved. V was trimmed by 2 bases and J by 6 bases, leaving 15 bases between them. Germline V gives CDR1 SGDLS, CDR2 YYNGEE. The CDR3 spans 14 residues.

The genes are TRBV28 and TRBJ2-7, with D tentatively TRBD1 or TRBD2 (5 bases each). Trimming took 1 base from V and 1 from J, leaving 8 bases between them. CDR1 and CDR2 from the germline V gene are MDHEN and SYDVKM. This CDR3 comprises 14 residues. The CDR3 loop reads CASSLYGASYEQYF. CDR3 in DNA: TGTGCCAGCAGTTTATACGGGGCGTCCTACGAGCAGTACTTC.

As concerns this clonotype: At one end, the junction sequence differs from germline, possibly due to a read error. V gene TRBV12-3 or TRBV12-4 combines with J gene TRBJ1-6; D remains unclear. CDR3 size: 15 residues. The CDR3 bases are TGCGCCAGCAGTTGGGAGGGAACCATTAATTCACCCCTCCACTTT. Amino acid sequence: CASSWEGTINSPLHF.

The sample holds a few counts of this clonotype. The rearrangement uses TRBV29-1 and TRBJ1-2; D is unclear. Germline-derived CDR1 and CDR2 are SQVTM and ANQGSEA. With 2 bases removed from V and 3 bases from J, the gap between germline ends came to 10 bases. The CDR3 contains 13 residues. CDR3 loop: CSVETGQDYGYTF. Written as DNA, the CDR3 is TGCAGCGTTGAAACCGGGCAGGACTATGGCTACACCTTC.

This rearrangement joins TRBV11-2 to TRBJ2-2, with D possibly being TRBD1 or TRBD2 (5 bases each). Trimming pared 5 bases from V and 5 bases from J, leaving 12 bases between. The CDR3 is 14 residues long. Per the germline V gene, CDR1 is SGHAT and CDR2 is FQNNGV. The CDR3 protein is CASSPWGRTGELFF. CDR3 coding DNA: TGTGCCAGCAGCCCATGGGGACGAACCGGGGAGCTGTTTTTT.

CDR3 DNA sequence: TGCAGCGTTGCCGGGACTAGCAGTACCTACGAGCAGTACTTC. Protein product: CSVAGTSSTYEQYF. The chain couples TRBV29-1 to TRBJ2-7; 9 positions agree with TRBD2. The CDR3 consists of 14 residues. With V trimmed by 4 bases and J by 2 bases, 6 bases remained unmatched. CDR1 is SQVTM and CDR2 is ANQGSEA in the germline V gene.

J is TRBJ2-1 and V is TRBV6-5; D is possibly TRBD2 (6 bases). CDR1 is MNHEY and CDR2 is SVGAGI in the germline V gene. The V end lost 6 bases, the J end lost 6 bases, and 18 bases lay between the germline ends. The CDR3 runs to 15 residues. CDR3 loop: CASRGGQFPVNEQFF. CDR3 coding DNA: TGTGCCAGCAGAGGAGGGCAGTTTCCGGTCAATGAGCAGTTCTTC.

The rearrangement uses TRBV11-2 and TRBJ2-2, with a possible D match to TRBD2 (5 bases). The CDR3 runs to 15 residues. CDR1 SGHAT and CDR2 FQNNGV come from the germline V gene. Trimming removed 3 bases from V and 11 bases from J, with 19 bases in between. The CDR3 DNA reads as TGTGCCAGCAGCTTTGCTAGCCGATACTACGGAGAGCTGTTTTTT. Its protein is CASSFASRYYGELFF.

This clonotype was observed many times. The chain employs TRBV12-3 or TRBV12-4 and TRBJ2-5; D gene ambiguous. The end of the DNA is better explained by TRBJ2-7, so the J call may be wrong. The CDR3 has 11 residues. The CDR3 spells CASGYRYEQYF. In nucleotides, the CDR3 is TGTGCCAGCGGTTACCGCTACGAGCAGTACTTC.

The chain recombines TRBV4-1 with TRBJ2-5; 8 nucleotides line up with TRBD2. Judging by the DNA end, TRBJ2-7 fits better; the J call may be wrong. The length of the CDR3 is 17 residues. In germline, CDR1 is MGHRA, CDR2 YSYEKL. CDR3 region: CASSQEGGAGVVYEQYF. Written as DNA, the CDR3 is TGCGCCAGCAGCCAAGAAGGGGGAGCGGGAGTGGTTTACGAGCAGTACTTC.

The chain is built from TRBV5-1 and TRBJ2-1; D is perhaps TRBD1 (6 bases). V was clipped by 4 bases and J by 4 bases, with 21 bases between them. The length of the CDR3 is 17 residues. Germline-derived CDR1 and CDR2 are SGHRS and YFSETQ. The CDR3 reads CASSVRGYPGPYNEQFF. CDR3 coding DNA: TGCGCCAGCAGCGTCAGGGGATACCCGGGCCCTTACAATGAGCAGTTCTTC.

This chain links TRBV28 with TRBJ1-3; D is perhaps TRBD1 (5 bases). The CDR3 spans 15 residues. Per germline, CDR1 MDHEN and CDR2 SYDVKM. The ends were cut back, 7 bases at V and 3 bases at J, with 16 bases in the middle. CDR3 protein: CASTSGLGGGNTIYF. The CDR3 DNA reads TGTGCCAGCACGTCGGGCCTCGGGGGTGGAAACACCATATATTTT.

The gene calls are TRBV27 and TRBJ1-2; D perhaps matches TRBD1 (5 bases). The germline V and J ends were trimmed by 3 bases and 0 bases, with 23 bases remaining between them. Germline CDR1 MNHEY, CDR2 SMNVEV (reference sequence). The CDR3 consists of 19 residues. Here the CDR3 DNA reads TGTGCCAGCAGTTTTATCGGACGAGCCCAGGGCCCAGCTAACTATGGCTACACCTTC. Translated, it gives CASSFIGRAQGPANYGYTF.

The chain carries TRBV3-1 and TRBJ1-2; D uncertain. The germline V gene encodes CDR1 LGHDT and CDR2 YNNKEL (reference sequence). The V and J ends lost 4 bases and 0 bases respectively, with 9 bases between them. CDR3 size: 14 residues. This CDR3 reads CASSPTGSNYGYTF. CDR3 nucleotides: TGTGCCAGCAGCCCGACCGGGTCTAACTATGGCTACACCTTC.

This clonotype occurred a few times. V usage is TRBV7-2 and J usage is TRBJ1-1; TRBD1 is a possible D gene (5 bases). The length of the CDR3 is 16 residues. CDR1 is SGHTA and CDR2 is FQGNSA in the germline V gene. Trimming pared 4 bases from V and 4 bases from J, leaving 19 bases between. This CDR3 reads CASSSNLIKGLTEAFF. CDR3 nucleotide sequence: TGTGCCAGCAGCTCCAATCTCATTAAGGGGCTCACTGAAGCTTTCTTT.

The sample holds a few counts of this clonotype. This chain links TRBV27 with TRBJ1-2, with TRBD1 as a possible D gene (6 bases). The germline V and J ends were trimmed by 4 bases and 2 bases, with 20 bases remaining between them. The germline gives CDR1 MNHEY, CDR2 SMNVEV (reference sequence). There are 17 residues in the CDR3. The CDR3 loop is CASSSPSEGGLNYGYTF. CDR3 coding DNA: TGTGCCAGCAGTTCACCATCTGAGGGGGGCTTGAACTATGGCTACACCTTC.